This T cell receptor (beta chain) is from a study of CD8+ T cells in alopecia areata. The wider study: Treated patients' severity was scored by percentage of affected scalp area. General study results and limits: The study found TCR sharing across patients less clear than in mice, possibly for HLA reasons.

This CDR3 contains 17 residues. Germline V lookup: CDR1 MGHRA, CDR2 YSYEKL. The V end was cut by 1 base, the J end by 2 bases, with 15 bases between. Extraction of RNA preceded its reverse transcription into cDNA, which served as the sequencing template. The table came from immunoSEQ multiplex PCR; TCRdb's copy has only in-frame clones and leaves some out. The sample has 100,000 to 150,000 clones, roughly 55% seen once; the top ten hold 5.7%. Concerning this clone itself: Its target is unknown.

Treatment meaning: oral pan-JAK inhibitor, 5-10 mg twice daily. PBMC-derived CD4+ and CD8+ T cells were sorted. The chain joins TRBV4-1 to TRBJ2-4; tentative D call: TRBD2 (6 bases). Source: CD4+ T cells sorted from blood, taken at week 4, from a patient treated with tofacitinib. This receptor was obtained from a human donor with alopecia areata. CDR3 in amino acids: CASSQVTGGTTKNIQYF. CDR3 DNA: TGCGCCAGCAGCCAAGTAACCGGGGGTACAACCAAAAACATTCAGTACTTC.